This T cell receptor (beta chain) originates from a study of T cells in localized non-small cell lung cancer. Study-level results: Uninvolved adjacent lung had the highest recorded T cell clonality, with tumor below it. The appearance of a median approximately 57 of the top 100 tumor clones was seen in adjacent lung.

The CDR3 contains 16 residues. Looked up from germline, CDR1 is MNHEY and CDR2 is SMNVEV (reference sequence). With 5 bases removed from V and 0 bases from J, the gap between germline ends came to 16 bases. Using immunoSEQ multiplex PCR, the repertoire was profiled, and TCRdb retains in-frame clones only, with some absent. Of 50,000 or so clones listed, around 80% are singletons. About this clone itself: What it recognizes is unknown.

The material was PBMCs, obtained before any cancer treatment. The receptor comes from a woman aged 40 to 75 with stage II lung adenocarcinoma. J is TRBJ1-1 and V is TRBV27; D unclear. The CDR3 DNA reads TGTGCCAGCAGTCCCTTTTATGGGAGCTTGAACACTGAAGCTTTCTTT. Its translation is CASSPFYGSLNTEAFF.